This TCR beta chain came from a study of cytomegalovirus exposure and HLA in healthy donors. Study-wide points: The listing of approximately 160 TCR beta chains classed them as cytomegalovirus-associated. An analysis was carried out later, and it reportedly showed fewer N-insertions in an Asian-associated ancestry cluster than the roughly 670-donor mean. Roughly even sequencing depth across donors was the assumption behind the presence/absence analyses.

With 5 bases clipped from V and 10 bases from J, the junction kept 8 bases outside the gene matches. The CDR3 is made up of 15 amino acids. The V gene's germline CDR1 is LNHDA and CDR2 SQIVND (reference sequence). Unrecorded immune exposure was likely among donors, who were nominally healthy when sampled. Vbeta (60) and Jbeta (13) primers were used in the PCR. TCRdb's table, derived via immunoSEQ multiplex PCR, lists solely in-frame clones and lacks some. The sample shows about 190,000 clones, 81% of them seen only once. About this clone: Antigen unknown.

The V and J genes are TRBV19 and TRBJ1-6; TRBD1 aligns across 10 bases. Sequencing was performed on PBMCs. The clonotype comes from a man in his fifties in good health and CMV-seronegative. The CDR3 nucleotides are TGTGCCAGTAGTCTGGGACAGGGGTTTCGGTCACCCCTCCACTTT. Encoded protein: CASSLGQGFRSPLHF.